The 28 T cell receptor beta chains listed next were all sequenced from one sample in a study of human T cells and chemical hapten exposure. Total RNA came from unfractionated whole blood. Individual cDNA molecules each carried unique molecular identifiers attached by the library. TCRdb passed the reads through MiXCR, listing each CDR3 protein once. The sample holds about 120,000 distinct CDR3 sequences, about 8.9% seen once. Sequences were obtained from whole blood. All receptors come from a human donor in good health. Some clones in this sample may be carry-over from other donors' samples.

The chain carries TRBV12-3 or TRBV12-4 and TRBJ2-2; 7 positions match TRBD1. This CDR3 spans 15 amino acids. The J segment lost 4 bases and the V segment lost 8 bases, leaving 10 bases of the junction unmatched. CDR3 DNA: TGTGCCAGCGGGACCGGGACAGAGGGCACCGGGGAGCTGTTTTTT. It is translated as CASGTGTEGTGELFF.

This clonotype came up many times. This chain uses TRBV6-5 with TRBJ1-1, with 9 bases matching TRBD1. V shed 5 bases and J 1 base; nucleotides not matched to a gene: 2. Germline loops: CDR1 MNHEY, CDR2 SVGAGI. The CDR3 spans 14 residues. The CDR3 reads CASSGGQGNTEAFF. CDR3 coding DNA: TGTGCCAGCAGTGGGGGACAGGGGAACACTGAAGCTTTCTTT.

This sequence joins TRBV2 and TRBJ2-1, with TRBD1 matching 8 bases. The CDR3 has 15 amino acids. V gave up 9 bases and J gave up 1 base; unmatched junction bases: 8. CDR1 is SNHLY and CDR2 is FYNNEI in the germline V gene. In nucleotides, the CDR3 is TGTGCCAGTAGGACAGGGCGGGTGTCCTACAATGAGCAGTTCTTC. Translation gives CASRTGRVSYNEQFF. Full variable domain (remainder filled in from reference TRBV2 and TRBJ2-1): EPEVTQTPSHQVTQMGQEVILRCVPISNHLYFYWYRQILGQKVEFLVSFYNNEISEKSEIFDDQFSVERPDGSNFTLKIRSTKLEDSAMYFCASRTGRVSYNEQFFGPGTRLTVL.

In its sample, this clonotype was seen many times. The rearrangement joins TRBV7-8 to TRBJ1-1; D gene unclear. Germline V CDR1 and CDR2: SGHVS, FQNEAQ. V was trimmed by 5 bases and J by 4 bases, leaving 17 bases between them. CDR3 length: 15 residues. The CDR3 DNA reads as TGTGCCAGCAGCCCTCGAGGAGGCGAGGGCACTGAAGCTTTCTTT. Its translation: CASSPRGGEGTEAFF. The whole variable domain, filled in from reference TRBV7-8 and TRBJ1-1, reads GAGVSQSPRYKVAKRGQDVALRCDPISGHVSLFWYQQALGQGPEFLTYFQNEAQLDKSGLPSDRFFAERPEGSVSTLKIQRTQQEDSAVYLCASSPRGGEGTEAFFGQGTRLTVV.

This clonotype was detected only a few times. The chain couples TRBV25-1 to TRBJ2-2; the match to TRBD1 covers 9 bases. V was pared by 5 bases and J by 6 bases, with 10 bases of the junction left unmatched. The germline V gene encodes CDR1 MGHDK and CDR2 SYGVNS. The CDR3 has 16 residues. CDR3 residues: CASSSPGTGIPGELFF. CDR3 bases: TGTGCCAGCAGTTCTCCCGGGACAGGGATACCCGGGGAGCTGTTTTTT.

This chain links TRBV7-9 with TRBJ2-7; D is perhaps TRBD1 or TRBD2 (6 bases each). The CDR3 spans 15 residues. Trimming cost V 1 base and J 1 base, with 11 bases left between them. Germline V gene data show CDR1 as SEHNR and CDR2 as FQNEAQ (reference sequence). CDR3 sequence reads: CASSLVGGGSYEQYF. Written as DNA, the CDR3 is TGTGCCAGCAGCTTAGTTGGAGGGGGATCCTACGAGCAGTACTTC.

The gene calls are TRBV5-5 and TRBJ2-1; weak D call: TRBD1 (5 bases). The V and J ends lost 1 base and 0 bases respectively, with 11 bases between them. CDR3 length: 16 amino acids. Germline lookup yields CDR1 SGHKS and CDR2 YYEKEE (reference sequence). The CDR3, as DNA: TGTGCCAGCAGCTTGACCGGACATCACTCCTACAATGAGCAGTTCTTC. Amino acids: CASSLTGHHSYNEQFF.

This clonotype was observed a handful of times. The chain combines TRBV20-1 with TRBJ2-1, with D maybe TRBD2 (5 bases). Trimming shortened V by 8 bases and J by 10 bases, and 21 bases separated the two germline ends. Germline V gene sequence: CDR1 DFQATT, CDR2 SNEGSKA (reference sequence). This CDR3 has 13 residues. This chain's CDR3 is CSPGGDRMSEQFF. CDR3 coding DNA: TGCAGTCCCGGAGGAGATAGAATGTCCGAGCAGTTCTTC.

This clonotype was detected a few times. This chain joins TRBV25-1 and TRBJ1-3, with D perhaps TRBD1 (6 bases). The CDR3 totals 15 residues. Trimming shortened V by 2 bases and J by 4 bases, and 12 bases separated the two germline ends. The germline V gene encodes CDR1 MGHDK and CDR2 SYGVNS. The CDR3 DNA is TGTGCCAGCAGTGAAATTGGGGGCGGGGGAAACACCATATATTTT. This translates into CASSEIGGGGNTIYF.

In its sample, this clonotype was seen many times. The CDR3 loop reads CASSYRTGGTEAFF. CDR3 DNA: TGTGCCAGCAGTTACCGGACAGGGGGCACTGAAGCTTTCTTT. This chain uses TRBV6-5 with TRBJ1-1; 10 nucleotides align to TRBD1. The CDR3 runs 14 residues. The germline V gene encodes CDR1 MNHEY and CDR2 SVGAGI. The junction had 1 base not matched to a gene; V was cut back by 2 bases and J by 4 bases.

CDR3 region: CASRTGDDEQFF. DNA for the CDR3: TGCGCCAGCAGGACAGGGGATGATGAGCAGTTCTTC. The chain couples TRBV5-1 to TRBJ2-1; 8 bases line up with TRBD1. Germline V gene lookup returns CDR1 SGHRS and CDR2 YFSETQ. The CDR3 extends over 12 amino acids. V lost 5 bases and J lost 8; bases outside the gene matches: 3.

This clonotype was seen more than once but under ten times. This chain uses TRBV12-3 or TRBV12-4 with TRBJ2-7, with 9 bases fitting TRBD1. The CDR3 is 13 amino acids. The V segment lost 5 bases and the J segment 13 bases; nucleotides outside the gene matches: 12. The CDR3 loop is CASSPRDRANSYF. CDR3 in DNA: TGTGCCAGCAGTCCAAGGGACAGGGCGAACAGTTACTTC.

The chain is built from TRBV9 and TRBJ2-7; 9 positions match TRBD1. The J segment lost 5 bases and the V segment lost 4 bases, leaving 10 bases of the junction unmatched. This CDR3 comprises 15 residues. CDR1 SGDLS and CDR2 YYNGEE come from the germline V gene. The CDR3 spells CASSPVRDRAHEQYF. The DNA for the CDR3 is TGTGCCAGCAGCCCAGTCCGGGACAGGGCCCACGAGCAGTACTTC.

This clonotype was counted many times. The J gene is TRBJ1-1, the V gene TRBV20-1, with unresolved D. The CDR3 extends over 10 amino acids. CDR1 and CDR2 (germline): DFQATT, SNEGSKA (reference sequence). V lost 5 bases and J lost 2, with 3 bases in between. DNA of the CDR3: TGCAGTGCTTTTAACACTGAAGCTTTCTTT. It translates to CSAFNTEAFF.

As for this clonotype: This may arise from a read error, as a much more abundant clone is one base away. This chain joins TRBV12-3 or TRBV12-4 and TRBJ1-1; D call uncertain. This CDR3 region has 13 residues. In DNA form, the CDR3 reads TGTGCCAGCAGTTTGGTCGGGCAGTTAGAAGCTCTCTTT. It is translated as CASSLVGQLEALF.

This clonotype was recorded at least ten times. The chain carries TRBV7-2 and TRBJ2-5; D remains ambiguous. V dropped 7 bases and J dropped 2 bases, with 5 bases sitting between them. The germline gives CDR1 SGHTA, CDR2 FQGNSA. The CDR3 loop spans 11 amino acids. The CDR3 loop is CASTVQETQYF. The CDR3 region has the DNA TGTGCCAGCACCGTACAAGAGACCCAGTACTTC.

This clonotype was recorded at least ten times. J is TRBJ2-6 and V is TRBV9; TRBD2 agrees at 11 bases. The germline V gene encodes CDR1 SGDLS and CDR2 YYNGEE. V dropped 1 base and J dropped 0; count of bases not matched to a gene: 3. This CDR3 region has 18 residues. This chain's CDR3 is CASSVRGLAGSGANVLTF. The DNA for the CDR3 is TGTGCCAGCAGCGTAAGAGGACTAGCGGGCTCTGGGGCCAACGTCCTGACTTTC.

This clonotype was counted between two and nine times. The chain combines TRBV29-1 with TRBJ1-2, with TRBD1 matching over 9 bases. Trimming took 4 bases from V and 5 from J; bases not matched to a gene: 11. The CDR3 extends over 15 amino acids. Looked up from germline, CDR1 is SQVTM and CDR2 is ANQGSEA. The CDR3 loop reads CSVGGDRDGIYGYTF. CDR3 coding DNA: TGCAGCGTTGGTGGGGACAGGGATGGAATATATGGCTACACCTTC.

In this sample, this clonotype turned up a few times. J is TRBJ2-4 and V is TRBV7-9; D is possibly TRBD1 (7 bases). Trimming shortened V by 5 bases and J by 10 bases, and 18 bases separated the two germline ends. This CDR3 region has 14 residues. In germline, CDR1 is SEHNR, CDR2 FQNEAQ (reference sequence). The CDR3 region has the DNA TGTGCCAGCAGCGATAGCGCGGGACAGCCGATTCAGTACTTC. Translated, it gives CASSDSAGQPIQYF.

This clonotype was counted a few times. The chain recombines TRBV7-8 with TRBJ2-7, with D tentatively TRBD1 (6 bases). The germline V gene encodes CDR1 SGHVS and CDR2 FQNEAQ. V was cut by 5 bases and J by 3 bases, with 17 bases left in between. The CDR3 contains 15 residues. In DNA, the CDR3 is TGTGCCAGCAGCCCTATGCCTGGCAGGGGCTACGAGCAGTACTTC. Translation gives CASSPMPGRGYEQYF. The entire variable domain, with the rest obtained from reference TRBV7-8 and TRBJ2-7, is as follows: GAGVSQSPRYKVAKRGQDVALRCDPISGHVSLFWYQQALGQGPEFLTYFQNEAQLDKSGLPSDRFFAERPEGSVSTLKIQRTQQEDSAVYLCASSPMPGRGYEQYFGPGTRLTVT.

A few counts support this clonotype. V and J are TRBV10-3 and TRBJ2-3; D may be TRBD2 (6 bases). The V gene's germline CDR1 is ENHRY and CDR2 SYGVKD. This CDR3 is 15 amino acids long. The V end lost 6 bases, the J end lost 0 bases, and 13 bases lay between the germline ends. The CDR3: CAISGGDGSTDTQYF. The CDR3 nucleotides read TGTGCCATCAGCGGAGGGGACGGCAGCACAGATACGCAGTATTTT.

The rearrangement uses TRBV7-6 and TRBJ2-5; 8 nucleotides match TRBD2. Trimming cost V 0 bases and J 2 bases; bases outside gene matches: 2. Germline CDR1 SGHVS, CDR2 FNYEAQ. CDR3 size: 15 residues. CDR3 amino acids: CASSLAGLGQETQYF. DNA for the CDR3: TGTGCCAGCAGCTTAGCGGGACTAGGGCAAGAGACCCAGTACTTC.

This clonotype was counted at least ten times. The rearrangement links TRBV27 to TRBJ1-5; a weak D match, TRBD1 (6 bases). Per germline, CDR1 MNHEY and CDR2 SMNVEV (reference sequence). V gave up 1 base and J gave up 7 bases, with 11 bases separating them. The CDR3 sequence is 14 residues long. CDR3 DNA sequence: TGTGCCAGCAGTTTATTTTCAGGGGACCAGCCCCAGCATTTT. This sequence encodes CASSLFSGDQPQHF.

This clonotype was found a few times. The chain uses TRBV5-1 and TRBJ2-3, with D possibly TRBD1 on 8 matching bases. This CDR3 region has 15 residues. The V and J ends lost 3 bases and 4 bases respectively, with 15 bases between them. Germline V gene sequence: CDR1 SGHRS, CDR2 YFSETQ. CDR3 coding DNA: TGCGCCAGCAGCTCCGGACAGGGAGGGTCAGATACGCAGTATTTT. Amino acids: CASSSGQGGSDTQYF.

This clonotype was detected many times. The rearrangement uses TRBV7-9 and TRBJ1-1, with 9 bases aligning to TRBD1. Germline trimming cut 5 bases from V and 6 bases from J; bases unmatched to any gene: 10. The CDR3 is made up of 15 amino acids. CDR1 and CDR2 from the germline V gene are SEHNR and FQNEAQ (reference sequence). This chain's CDR3 is CASSPPGTGKAEAFF. The DNA for the CDR3 is TGTGCCAGCAGCCCGCCCGGGACAGGGAAGGCTGAAGCTTTCTTT.

This clonotype came up many times. The chain combines TRBV24-1 with TRBJ2-7; TRBD2 matches 12 bases. Germline CDR1 is KGHDR and CDR2 is SFDVKD. The V gene end was trimmed by 3 bases and the J gene end by 7 bases; junction bases not matched to a gene: 0. The length of the CDR3 is 13 residues. The CDR3 is CATSDGLAGEQYF. In DNA form, the CDR3 reads TGTGCCACCAGTGATGGACTAGCGGGGGAGCAGTACTTC.

This clonotype has more than one count but fewer than ten. This sequence joins TRBV6-5 and TRBJ2-1; no reliable D call. V dropped 6 bases and J dropped 1 base, with 7 bases sitting between them. Germline CDR1 MNHEY, CDR2 SVGAGI. The CDR3 spans 13 residues. The CDR3 DNA reads TGTGCCAGCAGCCACAAGTCCTACAATGAGCAGTTCTTC. Amino acids: CASSHKSYNEQFF.

This clonotype appeared many times. This chain links TRBV6-5 with TRBJ1-1; D possibly corresponds to TRBD1 (6 bases). The V end was cut by 0 bases, the J end by 0 bases, with 14 bases between. Looked up from germline, CDR1 is MNHEY and CDR2 is SVGAGI. The CDR3 extends over 17 amino acids. In nucleotides, the CDR3 is TGTGCCAGCAGTTACTCGACCAGGGGCGACTTGAACACTGAAGCTTTCTTT. Translated: CASSYSTRGDLNTEAFF.